A selection of T cell receptor beta chains follows, all from one sample in a study of early T cells in non-severe SARS-CoV-2 infection. TCRdb redid the calling of the 5' RACE reads with MiXCR, one entry per CDR3 protein. Here the sample spans tens of thousands of distinct CDR3 sequences, more than 6.5% being singletons. The sequencing sample was made of whole blood. These receptors were obtained from an adult who was a healthcare worker with PCR-confirmed SARS-CoV-2 infection or an uninfected control (not recorded which). Both conserved end residues are part of each CDR3. D genes are given only for firm matches. Some rows mark clone size as missing; the rest say once, few, many or name a class of expanded clone.

TRBV29-1	many	.	TRBJ2-3	TGCAGCGTTGATAGCAGTGGCACAGATACGCAGTATTTT	CSVDSSGTDTQYF
TRBV5-4	few	TRBD1	TRBJ1-2	TGTGCCAGCAGCACGGACAGGGGGGATGGCTACACCTTC	CASSTDRGDGYTF
TRBV30	.	.	TRBJ2-1	TGTGCCTGGAGTGAGCTAACTCCAATGGGTGAGCAGTTCTTC	CAWSELTPMGEQFF
TRBV6-1	few	.	TRBJ2-3	TGTGCCAGCATCTACGGGGCCAAAAGCACAGATACGCAGTATTTT	CASIYGAKSTDTQYF
TRBV5-1	.	.	TRBJ2-3	TGCGCCAGCAGCTTAGGCGGGGCCAGCACAGATACGCAGTATTTT	CASSLGGASTDTQYF
TRBV11-3	many	TRBD2	TRBJ2-2	TGTGCCAGCAGCTTAGATCCCCCGACTAGCGAGGAGACCGGGGAGCTGTTTTTT	CASSLDPPTSEETGELFF
TRBV7-8	many	.	TRBJ1-1	TGTGCCAGCAGCTTGGAGCAGCCCAAGCTGGGAGCTTTCTTT	CASSLEQPKLGAFF
TRBV7-2	many	TRBD2	TRBJ2-1	TGTGCCAGCAGCTCCCCGAAGTCTAGCGGGGGGGCTAAAAATGAGCAGTTCTTC	CASSSPKSSGGAKNEQFF
TRBV12-3/TRBV12-4	.	TRBD1	TRBJ2-3	TGTGCCAGCACTCCTGGTCTCCGGGACAGGGGACGAGATACGCAGTATTTT	CASTPGLRDRGRDTQYF
TRBV6-5	many	TRBD1	TRBJ1-6	TGTGCCAGCAGTTACTCCTTAATATCGACAGGGGGTAATTCACCCCTCCACTTT	CASSYSLISTGGNSPLHF
TRBV4-3	.	.	TRBJ2-1	TGCGCCAGCAGCCAAGCGGGGGAGCAGTTCTTC	CASSQAGEQFF
TRBV25-1	.	TRBD1	TRBJ2-7	TGTGCCAGCAGACCAACAGGGGGCGGCTACGAGCAGTACTTC	CASRPTGGGYEQYF
TRBV19	few	.	TRBJ1-4	TGTGCCAGTACCTTAGGAGGAGGAAATAATGAAAAACTGTTTTTT	CASTLGGGNNEKLFF
TRBV5-4	many	TRBD1	TRBJ2-7	TGTGCCAGCAGTACGGGACAGCTCTCCTACGAGCAGTACTTC	CASSTGQLSYEQYF
TRBV5-5	.	.	TRBJ2-3	TGTGCCAGCAGCTTGGTGGTAAGGGCAGATACGCAGTATTTT	CASSLVVRADTQYF
TRBV11-1	many	TRBD2	TRBJ2-1	TGTGCCAGCAGCTTAGACGTAGCGGGGAGTCATGAGCAGTTCTTC	CASSLDVAGSHEQFF
TRBV10-3	.	.	TRBJ1-2	TGTGCCATCAGTGAGTCGGGAGAAGACAGGAACTATGGCTACACCTTC	CAISESGEDRNYGYTF
TRBV6-5	few	.	TRBJ1-6	TGTGCCAGCAGTTACGGTTTTCCCGGGGCGCACAATTCACCCCTCCACTTT	CASSYGFPGAHNSPLHF
TRBV30	many	.	TRBJ1-3	TGTGCCTGGAGTGTAGACGGTACCAGAAACACCATATATTTT	CAWSVDGTRNTIYF
TRBV7-8	.	.	TRBJ1-4	TGTGCCAGCAGCTTACTAGGAGGGGGAGGTTATGAAAAACTGTTTTTT	CASSLLGGGGYEKLFF
TRBV20-1	.	.	TRBJ1-2	TGCAGTGCTAGTTTGGGTGGGTCGGGCTATGGCTACACCTTC	CSASLGGSGYGYTF
TRBV4-3	many	.	TRBJ1-5	TGCGCCAGCAGCCAAGAACGGACCGAGATGGGGCAGCCCCAGCATTTT	CASSQERTEMGQPQHF
TRBV30	few	.	TRBJ1-1	TGTGCCTGGATTATGATGGACCGCAGCACTGAAGCTTTCTTT	CAWIMMDRSTEAFF
TRBV27	many	.	TRBJ2-7	TGTGCCAGCAAGACAGGAACCCTCGAGCAGTACTTC	CASKTGTLEQYF
TRBV4-1	many	TRBD1	TRBJ2-7	TGCGCCAGCAGCCAAGGACCGGGACAGGGCACCTACGAGCAGTACTTC	CASSQGPGQGTYEQYF
TRBV6-2/TRBV6-3	.	.	TRBJ1-1	TGTGCCAGCAGTCCATCAGGCGGATACCTAGCTTTCTTT	CASSPSGGYLAFF
TRBV6-5	.	TRBD1	TRBJ2-1	TGTGCCAGCAGCACGGACAGGGGCCGTGTAGGTGAGCAGTTCTTC	CASSTDRGRVGEQFF
TRBV30	.	.	TRBJ2-5	TGTGCCTCGAAGCGCGGGTTGGGAGAGACCCAGTACTTC	CASKRGLGETQYF
TRBV7-3	.	.	TRBJ2-3	TGTGCCAGCAGCTTAACGCGAGGAGGGGGTGAGAATACGCAGTATTTT	CASSLTRGGGENTQYF
TRBV10-3	many	.	TRBJ2-1	TGTGCCATCATGGAGGGCTCCGCATCCTACAATGAGCAGTTCTTC	CAIMEGSASYNEQFF
TRBV6-2/TRBV6-3	few	.	TRBJ1-1	TGTGCCAGCAGTTACGGGGAAGAGAACACTGAAGCTTTCTTT	CASSYGEENTEAFF
TRBV28	.	.	TRBJ2-7	TGTGCCAGCAGTTTGTATGTGGTTCCCGAGCAGTACTTC	CASSLYVVPEQYF
TRBV21-1	many	.	TRBJ2-5	TGTGCCAACAAGGGACAGGGGCCGGAAAAAGAGACCCAGTACTTC	CANKGQGPEKETQYF
TRBV1	.	.	TRBJ2-7	TGCACCAGGAATCAGGAAGCAGGGGGGTGGTACGAGCAGTACTTC	CTRNQEAGGWYEQYF
TRBV7-3	.	.	TRBJ2-3	TGTGCCAGCAGCCCAGGGTTTTCTGATACGCAGTATTTT	CASSPGFSDTQYF
TRBV28	many	.	TRBJ2-5	TGTGCCAGCAGTTTACAATGGGGGGTAGAGACCCAGTACTTC	CASSLQWGVETQYF
TRBV28	.	.	TRBJ2-2	TGTGCCAGCAGTTATCGGCCCGGGGAGCTGTTTTTT	CASSYRPGELFF
TRBV4-1	.	TRBD1	TRBJ2-3	TGCGCCAGCAGCCAGGGTTCAGTTTGGACGGACAGGAATTCGGCCACAGATACGCAGTATTTT	CASSQGSVWTDRNSATDTQYF
TRBV12-3/TRBV12-4	.	.	TRBJ1-2	TGTGCCAGCAGTTTAAGGGTAACCGTCTATGGCTACACCTTC	CASSLRVTVYGYTF
TRBV19	medium-sized	TRBD2	TRBJ2-3	TGTGCCAGTACCCCCGGGACTAGCGGGGGCAGTTGGACGCAGTATTTT	CASTPGTSGGSWTQYF
TRBV3-1	many	.	TRBJ2-5	TGTGCCAGCAGCCAAGATTGGTCGGCCGCCCAGTACTTC	CASSQDWSAAQYF
TRBV28	.	TRBD1	TRBJ2-7	TGTGCCAGCAGTTCCCAAGGACAGGTTATAATCTACGAGCAGTACTTC	CASSSQGQVIIYEQYF
TRBV7-2	few	.	TRBJ2-5	TGTGCCAGCAGCTTAGACCTTTCGATGGGGCCTCCGGGGGAGACCCAGTACTTC	CASSLDLSMGPPGETQYF